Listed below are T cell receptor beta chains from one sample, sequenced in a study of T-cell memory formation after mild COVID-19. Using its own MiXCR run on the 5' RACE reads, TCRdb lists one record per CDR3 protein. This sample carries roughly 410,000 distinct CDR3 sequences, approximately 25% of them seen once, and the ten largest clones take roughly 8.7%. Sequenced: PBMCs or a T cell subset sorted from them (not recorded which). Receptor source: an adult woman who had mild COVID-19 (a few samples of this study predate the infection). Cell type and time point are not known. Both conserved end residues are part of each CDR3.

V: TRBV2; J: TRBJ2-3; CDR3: CASSELAGTDTQYF
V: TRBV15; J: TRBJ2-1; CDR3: CATGAGAYNEQFF
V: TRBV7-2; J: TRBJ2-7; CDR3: CASSLWTSGKSSYEQYF
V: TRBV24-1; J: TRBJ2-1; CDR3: CATSESSDPFFYNEQFF
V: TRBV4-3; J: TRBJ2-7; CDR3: CASSPGGAMSSYEQYF
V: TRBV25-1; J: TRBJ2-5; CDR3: CASSQPTGGGETQYF
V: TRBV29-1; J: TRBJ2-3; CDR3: CSVVSVLVGTDTQYF
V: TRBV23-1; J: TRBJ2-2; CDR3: CANRQPNTGELFF
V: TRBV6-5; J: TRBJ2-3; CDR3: CATSADTQYF
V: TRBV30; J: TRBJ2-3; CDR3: CAGDGGTDTQYF
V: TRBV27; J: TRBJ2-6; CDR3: CASSSRRIPLGANVLTF
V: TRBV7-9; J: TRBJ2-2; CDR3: CASSFTLAGGPFSNTGELFF
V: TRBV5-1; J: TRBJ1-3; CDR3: CASSGGSSGNTIYF
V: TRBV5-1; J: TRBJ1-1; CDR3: CASSLEDGRTEAFF
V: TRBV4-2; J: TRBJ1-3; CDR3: CASSQDLTGNTIYF
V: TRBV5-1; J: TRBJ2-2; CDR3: CASSLVGTGDTGELFF
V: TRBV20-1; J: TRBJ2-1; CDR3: CSAGTRIGNEQFF
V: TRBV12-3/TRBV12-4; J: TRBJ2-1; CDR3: CASSSLAHNEQFF
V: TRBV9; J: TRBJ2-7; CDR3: CASSPRTGIDEQYF